The clone carrying this T cell receptor (beta chain) was observed many times. Germline V gene data show CDR1 as SGDLS and CDR2 as YYNGEE. With 3 bases clipped from V and 3 bases from J, the junction kept 6 bases outside the gene matches. This CDR3 has 15 amino acids. The data derive from a study of T cells in Graves' hyperthyroidism and ophthalmopathy. Amplification of TCR beta CDR3 regions used RNA as the template. The HTBI primer set was used in a first-round RT-PCR of the TCR CDR3. TCRdb re-called the multiplex PCR reads through MiXCR, storing one row per CDR3 protein. The sample has about 400,000 distinct CDR3 sequences, approximately 13% seen once.

Source material: blood. V gene TRBV9 combines with J gene TRBJ2-1, with 7 bases aligning to TRBD2. The receptor was derived from a woman under 30 with Graves' hyperthyroidism. CDR3 amino acids: CASSETGRDYNEQFF. CDR3 sequence (DNA): TGTGCCAGCAGCGAGACGGGGAGGGACTACAATGAGCAGTTCTTC.